One and the same sample provided the 19 T cell receptor beta chains below, sequenced in a study of CD8 T cells in Susac syndrome. RNA in amounts of roughly 0.5 to 1 ug was reverse transcribed with random hexamers. From the immunoSEQ multiplex PCR reads, TCRdb called clonotypes with MiXCR, one entry per CDR3 protein. The sample includes approximately 210,000 distinct CDR3 sequences, about 95% of them seen just once. Sequencing input: CD4+ T cells from PBMCs. These receptors all come from a human donor with Susac syndrome.

This chain uses TRBV3-1 with TRBJ2-7; 8 nucleotides match TRBD2. Trimming at V came to 0 bases and at J to 6 bases, leaving 7 bases not matched to a gene. Germline loops: CDR1 LGHDT, CDR2 YNNKEL (reference sequence). This CDR3 has 15 residues. The chain's CDR3 is CASSQDAVTSGEQYF. The CDR3, as DNA: TGTGCCAGCAGCCAAGATGCGGTTACTAGCGGCGAGCAGTACTTC.

This sequence joins TRBV30 and TRBJ1-5; TRBD1 agrees at 7 bases. CDR1 and CDR2 from the germline V gene are GTSNPN and SVGIG (reference sequence). The junction had 7 bases not matched to a gene; V was cut back by 5 bases and J by 6 bases. This CDR3 contains 13 residues. CDR3 DNA sequence: TGTGCCTGGGACAGGGCCTTAGGTCAGCCCCAGCATTTT. Amino acid sequence: CAWDRALGQPQHF.

This clonotype was recorded only once. The chain is built from TRBV3-1 and TRBJ2-5; TRBD2 matches at 8 bases. V dropped 0 bases and J dropped 2; count of bases not matched to a gene: 5. The CDR3 consists of 16 residues. The germline CDR1 and CDR2 sequences are LGHDT and YNNKEL (reference sequence). This CDR3 is CASSQEPSGGQETQYF. For the CDR3, the DNA is TGTGCCAGCAGCCAAGAGCCGAGCGGGGGACAAGAGACCCAGTACTTC.

The V call is TRBV3-1, the J call TRBJ2-5; 9 bases fit TRBD1. Losses at the gene ends were 0 bases for V and 10 bases for J; bases not matched to a gene: 18. CDR1 is LGHDT, CDR2 YNNKEL, per germline (reference sequence). This CDR3 has 18 amino acids. CDR3 coding DNA: TGTGCCAGCAGCCAAGAACTCGACCGGGACAGGGCCCCCTCGGACCAGTACTTC. This codes for CASSQELDRDRAPSDQYF.

This rearrangement joins TRBV11-3 to TRBJ1-1; D unresolved. The CDR3 runs to 13 residues. V gave up 5 bases and J gave up 6 bases, with 13 bases separating them. Per germline, CDR1 SGHNT and CDR2 YENEEA. The CDR3: CASSLPGGAEAFF. CDR3 DNA sequence: TGTGCCAGCAGCCTCCCCGGAGGCGCTGAAGCTTTCTTT. The complete variable domain, with remaining parts taken from reference TRBV11-3 and TRBJ1-1, reads EAGVVQSPRYKIIEKKQPVAFWCNPISGHNTLYWYLQNLGQGPELLIRYENEEAVDDSQLPKDRFSAERLKGVDSTLKIQPAELGDSAVYLCASSLPGGAEAFFGQGTRLTVV.

The CDR3 DNA reads as TGCAGCGTTGGCGAGACCCAGTACTTC. It is translated as CSVGETQYF. The rearrangement links TRBV29-1 to TRBJ2-5; D unresolved. Trimming stripped 4 bases from V and 5 bases from J, with 2 bases between. The CDR3 totals 9 residues. In germline, CDR1 is SQVTM, CDR2 ANQGSEA.

V and J are TRBV11-1 and TRBJ2-2; unclear D gene. V was shortened by 1 base and J by 6 bases, with 6 bases between the two germline ends. Per the germline V gene, CDR1 is SGHAT and CDR2 is FQDESV (reference sequence). This CDR3 contains 13 residues. The CDR3 protein is CASSLVGSGELFF. The CDR3 DNA reads TGTGCCAGCAGCTTAGTGGGATCCGGGGAGCTGTTTTTT. The full variable domain, rest sourced from reference TRBV11-1 and TRBJ2-2, is EAEVAQSPRYKITEKSQAVAFWCDPISGHATLYWYRQILGQGPELLVQFQDESVVDDSQLPKDRFSAERLKGVDSTLKIQPAELGDSAMYLCASSLVGSGELFFGEGSRLTVL.

The chain uses TRBV7-2 and TRBJ1-2, with D possibly matching TRBD1 (5 bases). The CDR3 length is 13 residues. The V end lost 4 bases, the J end lost 4 bases, and 10 bases lay between the germline ends. Germline V gives CDR1 SGHTA, CDR2 FQGNSA. Here the CDR3 reads CASSSRVGYGYTF. CDR3 bases: TGTGCCAGCAGCTCCAGGGTCGGCTATGGCTACACCTTC.

The genes are TRBV25-1 and TRBJ1-6; D gene unclear. The germline V and J ends were trimmed by 3 bases and 0 bases, with 9 bases remaining between them. In germline, CDR1 is MGHDK, CDR2 SYGVNS. The CDR3 sequence is 16 residues long. The CDR3 sequence is CASSDRTGSYNSPLHF. In nucleotides, the CDR3 is TGTGCCAGCAGTGATCGGACGGGCTCCTATAATTCACCCCTCCACTTT.

This clonotype was counted between two and nine times. V is TRBV7-2 and J is TRBJ2-1, with a tentative D call TRBD1 (5 bases). This CDR3 region has 17 residues. Germline V gene lookup returns CDR1 SGHTA and CDR2 FQGNSA. Trimming took off 1 base at V and 0 bases at J, with 13 bases between the two ends. CDR3: CASSLDVTESSYNEQFF. The DNA for the CDR3 is TGTGCCAGCAGCTTAGACGTGACAGAGAGCTCCTACAATGAGCAGTTCTTC.

V usage is TRBV27 and J usage is TRBJ2-7; D may be TRBD1 (6 bases). Germline V gives CDR1 MNHEY, CDR2 SMNVEV (reference sequence). V lost 4 bases and J 0 bases, leaving 19 bases between the germline ends. This CDR3 is built from 17 residues. The CDR3 coding sequence is TGTGCCAGCAGTTCCCTAGGCCTACAGGGTGGCTCCTACGAGCAGTACTTC. Its translation: CASSSLGLQGGSYEQYF.

The CDR3 sequence: CAISRDTQETQYF. Written as DNA, the CDR3 is TGTGCCATCAGCCGGGACACACAAGAGACCCAGTACTTC. The rearrangement joins TRBV10-3 to TRBJ2-5, with TRBD1 as a possible D gene (6 bases). The CDR3 runs 13 residues. Trimming stripped 6 bases from V and 2 bases from J, with 10 bases between. Germline-derived CDR1 and CDR2 are ENHRY and SYGVKD.

This chain joins TRBV3-1 and TRBJ2-3; 10 nucleotides match TRBD2. This CDR3 comprises 16 residues. V gave up 4 bases and J gave up 4 bases; unmatched junction bases: 8. Germline assignment: CDR1 LGHDT and CDR2 YNNKEL (reference sequence). The CDR3 bases are TGTGCCAGCAGCCCAACGGAAGCGGGGGGGCCAGATACGCAGTATTTT. This translates into CASSPTEAGGPDTQYF.

The chain has TRBV3-1 and TRBJ2-5; TRBD1 aligns across 8 bases. This CDR3 is built from 14 residues. The germline V gene encodes CDR1 LGHDT and CDR2 YNNKEL (reference sequence). V shed 3 bases, J shed 5 bases, and the junction held 5 bases outside the gene matches. CDR3 protein: CASSHLQGVETQYF. The CDR3 DNA reads TGTGCCAGCAGCCATCTACAGGGGGTCGAGACCCAGTACTTC.

This chain uses TRBV6-5 with TRBJ1-2; tentatively, D is TRBD1 (5 bases). V lost 6 bases to trimming and J lost 4 bases, with 15 bases between them. CDR1 is MNHEY, CDR2 SVGAGI, per germline. The CDR3 contains 14 residues. CDR3 amino acids: CASRHRDVLYGYTF. The CDR3 nucleotides read TGTGCCAGCAGGCACCGGGACGTCCTCTATGGCTACACCTTC.

The chain joins TRBV12-3 or TRBV12-4 to TRBJ1-1; perhaps TRBD1 as D (5 bases). V shed 5 bases and J shed 5 bases, with 15 bases lying between them. The CDR3 spans 14 residues. CDR3 bases: TGTGCCAGCAGTCGAATGGATGGGGGTACTGAAGCTTTCTTT. Translating gives CASSRMDGGTEAFF.

The chain links TRBV12-3 or TRBV12-4 to TRBJ1-1; no clear D. The CDR3 has 13 residues. V lost 2 bases and J 4 bases, leaving 8 bases between the germline ends. This chain's CDR3 is CASSLRGFTEAFF. In DNA, the CDR3 is TGTGCCAGCAGTTTACGGGGATTCACTGAAGCTTTCTTT.

This sequence joins TRBV9 and TRBJ1-2; TRBD1 matches 7 bases. The CDR3 runs to 14 residues. Trimming at V came to 4 bases and at J to 6 bases, leaving 9 bases not matched to a gene. Germline assignment: CDR1 SGDLS and CDR2 YYNGEE. The CDR3 protein is CASSPPGGGHGYTF. CDR3 nucleotides: TGTGCCAGCAGCCCACCAGGGGGAGGACATGGCTACACCTTC.

J is TRBJ1-5 and V is TRBV6-5, with D possibly matching TRBD1 (6 bases). V lost 0 bases and J lost 2, with 14 bases in between. Germline V gives CDR1 MNHEY, CDR2 SVGAGI. The CDR3 runs to 17 residues. CDR3: CASSYSAGEGGNQPQHF. CDR3 in DNA: TGTGCCAGCAGTTACTCAGCAGGGGAGGGAGGCAATCAGCCCCAGCATTTT.